This T cell receptor beta chain emerged from a study of cytomegalovirus exposure and HLA in healthy donors. CDR1 and CDR2 (germline): ENHRY, SYGVKD. J was trimmed by 4 bases and V by 6 bases; bases with no gene match: 16. The CDR3 contains 18 residues. Researchers ran the PCR with 60 Vbeta and 13 Jbeta primers. Here immunoSEQ multiplex PCR was the method, and the copy in TCRdb shows in-frame clones only, minus some. The sample yields 100,000 to 150,000 clones, roughly four fifths seen once. This TCR was recovered from a male donor in good health and CMV-seronegative. Sequencing was done on a sample of PBMCs. This chain joins TRBV10-3 and TRBJ2-5; 11 nucleotides agree with TRBD1. For the CDR3, the DNA is TGTGCCATCAGCGGACAGGGGGCATTGGGTGGAAGAGGAGAGACCCAGTACTTC. This translates into CAISGQGALGGRGETQYF.